The following is a TCR beta chain sequence with its context. Antigen specificity is unknown. The record originates from a study of T cells after yellow fever vaccination. Broader study findings: By day 5 rather than day 15, the secondary response had peaked, though it was weaker.

Trimming cost V 6 bases and J 7 bases; bases outside gene matches: 15. From germline, CDR1 is KGHSH and CDR2 LQKENI. The CDR3 is 15 residues long. Researchers made TCR cDNA using 5'RACE template switching, and this step added a universal primer site and UMIs. MiXCR, applied by TCRdb to the 5' RACE reads, yields one record per CDR3 protein. The table shows around 590,000 distinct CDR3 sequences, with roughly 12% occurring only once. This sequence originates from a young man who received the YFV17D yellow fever vaccine. The sequenced sample was PBMCs, obtained on the day of the yellow fever booster vaccination. The V gene is TRBV18, the J gene TRBJ2-7; 7 bases agree with TRBD2. The CDR3 region is CASSQLTNSGGEQYF. CDR3 coding DNA: TGTGCCAGCTCTCAACTGACTAACTCCGGGGGGGAGCAGTACTTC.